The clone carrying this T cell receptor (beta chain) was counted between two and nine times. Its antigen is undetermined. CDR3 length equals 14 residues. V was clipped by 5 bases and J by 3 bases, with 14 bases between them. Germline CDR1 is PRHDT and CDR2 is FYEKMQ (reference sequence). This sample is drawn from a study of OX40 agonist ivuxolimab in advanced cancers. Study summary: The dose of intravenous ivuxolimab that patients received every 2 weeks ranged from 0.01 to 10 mg/kg. Partial responses were recorded for three patients, including one with hepatocellular carcinoma and two with cutaneous melanoma. Study-level findings and limits: At doses 0.1 to 3.0 mg/kg, CD4+ and CD8+ clones expanded. Among the least clonally expanded were partial responders at 0.1-3.0 mg/kg.

The table came from immunoSEQ multiplex PCR; TCRdb's copy has only in-frame clones and leaves some out. Of about 46,000 clones in the sample, around 89% were seen once. The clonotype was recovered from an adult with an advanced solid tumor such as melanoma, head and neck, liver or kidney cancer. The genes are TRBV13 and TRBJ2-7; possible D gene TRBD1, 6 bases. This specimen was CD4+ or CD8+ T cells sorted from blood, taken in a trial of the OX40 agonist ivuxolimab. The CDR3 DNA is TGTGCCAGCAGCCCAATGACAGGAGGCTACGAGCAGTACTTC. Translation: CASSPMTGGYEQYF.